One and the same sample provided the 11 T cell receptor beta chains below, sequenced in a study of a mutant IDH1 vaccine in newly diagnosed glioma. Which antigens these TCRs recognize remains unknown. Time point defined: week 23, last vaccination. Every vaccine dose comprised 300 ug of mutant IDH1 20-mer peptide plus topical imiquimod. Assay used: immunoSEQ multiplex PCR; TCRdb lists only in-frame clones, some missing. The table shows tens of thousands of clones, with approximately 80% occurring only once. The sequences come from PBMCs, collected from a glioma patient whose treatment included an IDH1 peptide vaccine. Receptors originate from a man in his late teens or twenties with glioma.

The chain joins TRBV29-1 to TRBJ1-2; D remains ambiguous. V lost 1 base and J lost 3, with 12 bases in between. There are 14 residues in the CDR3. The germline V gene has CDR1 SQVTM and CDR2 ANQGSEA. The CDR3 DNA reads as TGCAGCGTTGAAGTGGGCAACGTCTACTATGGCTACACCTTC. Translation: CSVEVGNVYYGYTF.

The V and J genes are TRBV11-3 and TRBJ1-1; TRBD1 might be the D (5 bases). Germline V gene lookup returns CDR1 SGHNT and CDR2 YENEEA. CDR3 length: 13 residues. V lost 2 bases, J lost 4 bases, and 8 bases lay in between. Here the CDR3 reads CASSLTGGTEAFF. As DNA, the CDR3 is TGTGCCAGCAGCTTAACTGGGGGCACTGAAGCTTTCTTT. Combining the CDR3 with reference TRBV11-3 and TRBJ1-1 gives the whole variable domain EAGVVQSPRYKIIEKKQPVAFWCNPISGHNTLYWYLQNLGQGPELLIRYENEEAVDDSQLPKDRFSAERLKGVDSTLKIQPAELGDSAVYLCASSLTGGTEAFFGQGTRLTVV.

This chain connects TRBV9 to TRBJ1-3, with a weak D call TRBD1 (6 bases). The CDR3 is made up of 14 amino acids. Germline-derived CDR1 and CDR2 are SGDLS and YYNGEE. V lost 6 bases to trimming and J lost 7 bases, with 17 bases between them. CDR3 residues: CASNPSGATNTIYF. DNA for the CDR3: TGTGCCAGCAACCCTTCAGGGGCCACGAACACCATATATTTT.

This chain joins TRBV6-6 and TRBJ1-1, with D possibly matching TRBD1 (6 bases). Germline CDR1 MNHNY, CDR2 SVGAGI (reference sequence). The V end was cut by 2 bases, the J end by 5 bases, with 6 bases between. The CDR3 is 12 amino acids. The chain's CDR3 is CASSYGTTEAFF. The CDR3 DNA is TGTGCCAGCAGTTACGGGACAACTGAAGCTTTCTTT.

The chain has TRBV7-6 and TRBJ1-2, with D possibly being TRBD1 (5 bases). Per germline, CDR1 SGHVS and CDR2 FNYEAQ. The CDR3 consists of 12 residues. Trimming pared 5 bases from V and 10 bases from J, leaving 14 bases between. The CDR3 loop reads CASSRDGAHYTF. The CDR3 region has the DNA TGTGCCAGCAGCCGGGACGGAGCGCACTACACCTTC.

The genes are TRBV11-2 and TRBJ1-6; the match to TRBD1 covers 11 bases. CDR1 is SGHAT, CDR2 FQNNGV, per germline. The CDR3 length is 18 residues. V trimming: 4 bases; J trimming: 5 bases; junction bases outside the gene matches: 10. The CDR3 DNA is TGTGCCAGCAGCTCTTACCTGGGACAGGGGGACAATAATTCACCCCTCCACTTT. This codes for CASSSYLGQGDNNSPLHF.

The rearrangement joins TRBV23-1 to TRBJ1-1; D might be TRBD1 (5 bases). TRBV23-1 is an ORF for which the function is uncertain. The V end was cut by 7 bases, the J end by 10 bases, with 16 bases between. This CDR3 region has 12 residues. This CDR3 reads CASIPGAGRAFF. CDR3 bases: TGCGCCAGCATCCCTGGGGCAGGTCGAGCTTTCTTT.

The V gene is TRBV7-2, the J gene TRBJ2-3, with D perhaps matching TRBD1 (5 bases). The CDR3 runs 14 residues. Germline values: CDR1 SGHTA, CDR2 FQGNSA. The ends were cut back, 1 base at V and 5 bases at J, with 10 bases in the middle. CDR3 sequence (DNA): TGTGCCAGCAGCTTAGGGGTAGGGGAAGATACGCAGTATTTT. It translates to CASSLGVGEDTQYF.

The chain uses TRBV28 and TRBJ1-5; 8 nucleotides agree with TRBD1. The CDR3 contains 16 residues. Trimming at V came to 5 bases and at J to 4 bases, leaving 10 bases not matched to a gene. The germline CDR1 and CDR2 sequences are MDHEN and SYDVKM. The CDR3 coding sequence is TGTGCCAGCAGTCTGTCGCGACAGGGGAGGAATCAGCCCCAGCATTTT. The encoded protein is CASSLSRQGRNQPQHF.

This chain connects TRBV10-3 to TRBJ2-7, with D possibly TRBD2 on 5 matching bases. The CDR3 is made up of 13 amino acids. Trimming shortened V by 4 bases and J by 3 bases, and 10 bases separated the two germline ends. Germline CDR1 ENHRY, CDR2 SYGVKD. CDR3 sequence (DNA): TGTGCCATCAGTGCCACGGGGTACTACGAGCAGTACTTC. Translation gives CAISATGYYEQYF.

This clone was recorded a few times. The rearrangement uses TRBV7-9 and TRBJ1-2; tentative D call: TRBD1 (5 bases). V shed 0 bases and J shed 8 bases, with 13 bases lying between them. Germline lookup yields CDR1 SEHNR and CDR2 FQNEAQ (reference sequence). CDR3 length: 14 amino acids. The CDR3 region has the DNA TGTGCCAGCAGCTTAGCGACAGCCATCTCGGGCTACACCTTC. Its protein product is CASSLATAISGYTF.